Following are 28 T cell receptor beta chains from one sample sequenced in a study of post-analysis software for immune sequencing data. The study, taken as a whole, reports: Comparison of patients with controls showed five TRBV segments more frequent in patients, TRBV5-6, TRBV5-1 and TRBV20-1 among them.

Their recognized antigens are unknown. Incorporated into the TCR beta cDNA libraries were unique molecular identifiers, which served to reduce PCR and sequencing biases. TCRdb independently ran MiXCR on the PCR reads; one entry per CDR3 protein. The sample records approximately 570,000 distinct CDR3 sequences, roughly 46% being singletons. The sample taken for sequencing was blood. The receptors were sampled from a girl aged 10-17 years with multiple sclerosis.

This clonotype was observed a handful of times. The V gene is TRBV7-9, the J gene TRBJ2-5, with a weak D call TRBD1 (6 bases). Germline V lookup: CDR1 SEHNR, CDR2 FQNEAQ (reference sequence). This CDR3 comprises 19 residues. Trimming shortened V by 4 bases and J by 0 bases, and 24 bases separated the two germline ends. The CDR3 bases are TGTGCCAGCAGCTCTAGAACAGGGTTGAACAGCCGATACCAAGAGACCCAGTACTTC. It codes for CASSSRTGLNSRYQETQYF.

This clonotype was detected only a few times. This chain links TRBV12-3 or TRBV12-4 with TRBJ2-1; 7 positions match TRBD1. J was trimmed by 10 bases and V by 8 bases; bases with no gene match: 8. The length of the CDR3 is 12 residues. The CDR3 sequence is CASGSGGKEQFF. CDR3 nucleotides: TGTGCCAGCGGCTCAGGGGGTAAAGAGCAGTTCTTC.

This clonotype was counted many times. CDR3 nucleotide sequence: TGTGCCAGCAGTGCTCCTTACTACGAGCAGTACTTC. It yields the protein CASSAPYYEQYF. The chain carries TRBV12-3 or TRBV12-4 and TRBJ2-7; D remains ambiguous. V was trimmed by 5 bases and J by 3 bases, leaving 8 bases between them. The CDR3 length is 12 residues.

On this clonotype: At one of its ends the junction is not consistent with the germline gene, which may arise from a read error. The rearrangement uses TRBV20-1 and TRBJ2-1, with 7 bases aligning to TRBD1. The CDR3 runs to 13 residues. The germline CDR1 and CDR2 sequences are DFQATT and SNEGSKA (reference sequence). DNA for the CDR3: TGCAGTGCTTCTCGGGACAGCTCCTACGAGCAGGACTTC. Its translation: CSASRDSSYEQDF.

CDR3 protein: CSVPGEANTEAFF. In DNA, the CDR3 is TGCAGCGTCCCCGGGGAGGCGAACACTGAAGCTTTCTTT. The chain couples TRBV29-1 to TRBJ1-1; D is unresolved. This CDR3 region has 13 residues. Germline loops: CDR1 SQVTM, CDR2 ANQGSEA. V lost 6 bases to trimming and J lost 1 base, with 12 bases between them.

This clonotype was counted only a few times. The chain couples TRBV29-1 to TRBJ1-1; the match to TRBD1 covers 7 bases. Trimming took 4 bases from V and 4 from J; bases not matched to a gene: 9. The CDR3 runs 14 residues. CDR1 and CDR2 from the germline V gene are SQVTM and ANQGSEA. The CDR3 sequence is CSVGYRGQSTEAFF. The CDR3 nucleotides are TGCAGCGTTGGTTACAGGGGTCAAAGCACTGAAGCTTTCTTT.

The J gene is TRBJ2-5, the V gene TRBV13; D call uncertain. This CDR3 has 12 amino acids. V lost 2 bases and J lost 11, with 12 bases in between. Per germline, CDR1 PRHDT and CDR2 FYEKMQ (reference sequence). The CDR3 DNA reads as TGTGCCAGCAGCTTAAATGTTCAGGAGCAGTACTTC. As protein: CASSLNVQEQYF.

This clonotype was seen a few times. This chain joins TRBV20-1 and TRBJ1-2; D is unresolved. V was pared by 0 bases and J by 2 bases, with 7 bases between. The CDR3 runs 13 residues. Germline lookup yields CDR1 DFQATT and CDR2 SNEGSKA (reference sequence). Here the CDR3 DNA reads TGCAGTGCTAGAGATTCAGGAAACTATGGCTACACCTTC. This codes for CSARDSGNYGYTF.

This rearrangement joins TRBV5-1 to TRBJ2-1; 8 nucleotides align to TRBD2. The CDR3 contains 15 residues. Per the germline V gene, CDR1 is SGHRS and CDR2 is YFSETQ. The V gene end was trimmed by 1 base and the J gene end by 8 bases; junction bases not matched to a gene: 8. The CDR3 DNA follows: TGCGCCAGCAGCTTGAGCCAGGGGACTAGGGATGAGCAGTTCTTC. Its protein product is CASSLSQGTRDEQFF. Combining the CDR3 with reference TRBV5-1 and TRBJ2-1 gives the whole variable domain KAGVTQTPRYLIKTRGQQVTLSCSPISGHRSVSWYQQTPGQGLQFLFEYFSETQRNKGNFPGRFSGRQFSNSRSEMNVSTLELGDSALYLCASSLSQGTRDEQFFGPGTRLTVL.

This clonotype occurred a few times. The CDR3 spells CASSPDRVRETQYF. CDR3 DNA: TGTGCCAGCAGCCCCGACAGGGTGAGGGAGACCCAGTACTTC. The chain employs TRBV2 and TRBJ2-5; 7 bases map to TRBD1. The junction had 9 bases not matched to a gene; V was cut back by 6 bases and J by 5 bases. This CDR3 spans 14 amino acids. Germline CDR1 SNHLY, CDR2 FYNNEI.

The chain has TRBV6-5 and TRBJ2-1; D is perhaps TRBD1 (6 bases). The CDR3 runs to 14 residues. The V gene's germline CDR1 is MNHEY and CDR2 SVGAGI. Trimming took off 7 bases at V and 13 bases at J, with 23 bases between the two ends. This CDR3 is CASTRSGDQETQFF. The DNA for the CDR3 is TGTGCCAGCACGAGGTCAGGGGACCAAGAGACCCAGTTCTTC.

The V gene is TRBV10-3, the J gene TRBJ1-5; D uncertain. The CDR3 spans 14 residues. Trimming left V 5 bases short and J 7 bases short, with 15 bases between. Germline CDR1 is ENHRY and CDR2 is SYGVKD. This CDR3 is CAISPGQTPQPQHF. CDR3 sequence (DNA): TGTGCCATCAGTCCGGGTCAGACACCACAGCCCCAGCATTTT.

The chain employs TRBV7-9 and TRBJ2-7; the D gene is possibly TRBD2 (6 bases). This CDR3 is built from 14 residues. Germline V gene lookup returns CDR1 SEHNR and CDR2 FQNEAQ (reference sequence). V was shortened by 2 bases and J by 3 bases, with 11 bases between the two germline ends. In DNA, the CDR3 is TGTGCCAGCAGCTTAATCGGGAGCCTCTACGAGCAGTACTTC. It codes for CASSLIGSLYEQYF.

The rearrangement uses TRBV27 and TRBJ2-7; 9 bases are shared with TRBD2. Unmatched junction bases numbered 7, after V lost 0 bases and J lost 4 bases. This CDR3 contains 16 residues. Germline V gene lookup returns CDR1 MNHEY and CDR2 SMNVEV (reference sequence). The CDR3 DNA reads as TGTGCCAGCAGTTTATCTCCCAGCGGGGGGAGGTACGAGCAGTACTTC. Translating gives CASSLSPSGGRYEQYF.

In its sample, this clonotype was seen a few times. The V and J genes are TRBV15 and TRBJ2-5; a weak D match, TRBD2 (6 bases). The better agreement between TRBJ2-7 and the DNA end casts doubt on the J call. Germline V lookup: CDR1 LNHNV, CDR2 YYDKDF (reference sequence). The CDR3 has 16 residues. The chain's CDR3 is CATSRDQGTGGSEQYF. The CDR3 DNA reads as TGTGCCACCAGCAGAGATCAAGGTACAGGAGGGAGCGAGCAGTACTTC.

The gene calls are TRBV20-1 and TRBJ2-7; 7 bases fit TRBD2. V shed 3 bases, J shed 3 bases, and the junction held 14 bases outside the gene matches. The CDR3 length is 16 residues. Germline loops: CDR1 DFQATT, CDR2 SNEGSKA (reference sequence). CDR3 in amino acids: CSARDPRAGTLYEQYF. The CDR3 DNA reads TGCAGTGCTAGGGATCCGCGAGCGGGGACCCTCTACGAGCAGTACTTC.

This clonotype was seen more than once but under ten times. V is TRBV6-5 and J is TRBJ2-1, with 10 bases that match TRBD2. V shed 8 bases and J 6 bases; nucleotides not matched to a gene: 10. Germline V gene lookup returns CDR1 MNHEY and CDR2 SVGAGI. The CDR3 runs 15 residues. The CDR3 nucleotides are TGTGCCAGCCGCCGGGGTATAGCGGGGGGCAATGAGCAGTTCTTC. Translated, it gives CASRRGIAGGNEQFF.

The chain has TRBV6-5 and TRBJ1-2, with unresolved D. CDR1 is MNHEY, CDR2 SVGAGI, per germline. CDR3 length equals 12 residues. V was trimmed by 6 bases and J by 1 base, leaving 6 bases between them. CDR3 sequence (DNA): TGTGCCAGCAGATACAGTAACTATGGCTACACCTTC. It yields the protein CASRYSNYGYTF.

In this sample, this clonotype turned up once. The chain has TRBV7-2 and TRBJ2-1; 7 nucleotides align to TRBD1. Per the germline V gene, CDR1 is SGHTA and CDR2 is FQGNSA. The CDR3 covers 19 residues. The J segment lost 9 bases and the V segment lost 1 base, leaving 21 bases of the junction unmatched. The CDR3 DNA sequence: TGTGCCAGCAGCTTAGTCCTCCGAGAGGGGGCATACCGCAGGAGTGAGCAGTTCTTC. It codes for CASSLVLREGAYRRSEQFF.

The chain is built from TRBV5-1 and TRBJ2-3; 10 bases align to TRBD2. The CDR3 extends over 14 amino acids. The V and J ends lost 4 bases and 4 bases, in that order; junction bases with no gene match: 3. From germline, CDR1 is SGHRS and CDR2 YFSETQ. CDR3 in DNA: TGCGCCAGCAGCGCTAGCGGGAGCTCAGATACGCAGTATTTT. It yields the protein CASSASGSSDTQYF.

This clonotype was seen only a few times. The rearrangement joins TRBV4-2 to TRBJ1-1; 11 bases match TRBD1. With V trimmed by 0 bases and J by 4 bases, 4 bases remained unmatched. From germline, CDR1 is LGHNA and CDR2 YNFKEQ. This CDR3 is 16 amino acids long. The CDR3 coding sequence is TGTGCCAGCAGCCAAGATAGGGGGACAGGGGGCACTGAAGCTTTCTTT. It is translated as CASSQDRGTGGTEAFF.

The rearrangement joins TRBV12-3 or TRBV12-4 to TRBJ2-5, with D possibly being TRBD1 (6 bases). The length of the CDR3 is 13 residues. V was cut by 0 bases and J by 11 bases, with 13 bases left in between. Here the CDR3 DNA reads TGTGCCAGCAGTTTAGCAGGGGACAATGAGCAGTACTTC. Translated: CASSLAGDNEQYF.

The CDR3 DNA is TGCGCCAGCAGTTCCCGACTAGAGGATGAGCAGTTCTTC. Amino acid sequence: CASSSRLEDEQFF. The chain employs TRBV5-1 and TRBJ2-1, with a possible D match to TRBD2 (6 bases). The CDR3 contains 13 residues. V lost 5 bases, J lost 8 bases, and 14 bases lay in between. Looked up from germline, CDR1 is SGHRS and CDR2 is YFSETQ. Variable domain in full (rest from reference TRBV5-1 and TRBJ2-1): KAGVTQTPRYLIKTRGQQVTLSCSPISGHRSVSWYQQTPGQGLQFLFEYFSETQRNKGNFPGRFSGRQFSNSRSEMNVSTLELGDSALYLCASSSRLEDEQFFGPGTRLTVL.

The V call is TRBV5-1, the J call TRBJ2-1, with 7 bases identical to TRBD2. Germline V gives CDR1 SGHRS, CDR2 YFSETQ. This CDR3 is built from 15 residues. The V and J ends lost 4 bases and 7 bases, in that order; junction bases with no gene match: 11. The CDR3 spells CASSLSGSRNNEQFF. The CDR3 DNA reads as TGCGCCAGCAGCCTTAGCGGGTCACGGAATAATGAGCAGTTCTTC.

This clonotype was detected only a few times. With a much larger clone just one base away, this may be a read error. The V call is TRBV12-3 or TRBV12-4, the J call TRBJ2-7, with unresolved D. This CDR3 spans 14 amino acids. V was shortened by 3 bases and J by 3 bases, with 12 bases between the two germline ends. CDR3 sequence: CASSFSHLGYEQYF. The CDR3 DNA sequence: TGTGCCAGCAGTTTCTCCCATCTTGGCTACGAGCAGTACTTC.

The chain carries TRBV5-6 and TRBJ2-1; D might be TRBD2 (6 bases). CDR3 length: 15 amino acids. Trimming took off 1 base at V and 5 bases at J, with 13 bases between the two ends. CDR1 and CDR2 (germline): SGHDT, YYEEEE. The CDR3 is CASSLQGLLDNEQFF. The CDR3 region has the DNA TGTGCCAGCAGCTTGCAGGGACTCCTTGACAATGAGCAGTTCTTC.

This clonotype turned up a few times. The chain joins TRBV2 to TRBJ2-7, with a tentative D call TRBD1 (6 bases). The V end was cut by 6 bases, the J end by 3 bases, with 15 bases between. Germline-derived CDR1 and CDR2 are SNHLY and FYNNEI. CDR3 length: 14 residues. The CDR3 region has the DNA TGTGCCAGCAGGGGTCCGGGACAACGCTACGAGCAGTACTTC. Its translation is CASRGPGQRYEQYF.

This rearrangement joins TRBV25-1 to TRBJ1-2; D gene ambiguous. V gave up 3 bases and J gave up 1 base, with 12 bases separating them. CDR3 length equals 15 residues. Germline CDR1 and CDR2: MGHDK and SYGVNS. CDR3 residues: CASSDPRTDNYGYTF. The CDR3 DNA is TGTGCCAGCAGTGACCCCCGGACGGATAACTATGGCTACACCTTC.